Reported below is one T cell receptor (beta chain). The data are from a study of shared clonotypes between healthy human individuals. A CD45RA-negative memory subset and a CD45RA+ naive subset were separated from the CD4+ cells. At a deep level, the assay was run. Using immunoSEQ multiplex PCR, the repertoire was profiled, and TCRdb retains in-frame clones only, with some absent. The sample contains more than 2,000,000 clones, 85% to 95% of which appear only once. V lost 0 bases and J 11 bases, leaving 16 bases between the germline ends. CDR1 and CDR2 (germline): GTSNPN, SVGIG (reference sequence). This CDR3 is 13 amino acids long.

Sequencing was performed on naive CD4+ T cells from PBMCs. Subset described: CD45RA+ positively selected. The rearrangement joins TRBV30 to TRBJ2-5; D ambiguous. This clonotype was sampled from a man between 18 and 29 years old in good health. Some clones in this sample may be carry-over from other donors' samples. DNA of the CDR3: TGTGCCTGGAGTGTAGAGATTGGAGTGGGGCAGTACTTC. Amino acid sequence: CAWSVEIGVGQYF. Together with reference TRBV30 and TRBJ2-5, the CDR3 gives the full variable domain: SQTIHQWPATLVQPVGSPLSLECTVEGTSNPNLYWYRQAAGRGLQLLFYSVGIGQISSEVPQNLSASRPQDRQFILSSKKLLLSDSGFYLCAWSVEIGVGQYFGPGTRLLVL.